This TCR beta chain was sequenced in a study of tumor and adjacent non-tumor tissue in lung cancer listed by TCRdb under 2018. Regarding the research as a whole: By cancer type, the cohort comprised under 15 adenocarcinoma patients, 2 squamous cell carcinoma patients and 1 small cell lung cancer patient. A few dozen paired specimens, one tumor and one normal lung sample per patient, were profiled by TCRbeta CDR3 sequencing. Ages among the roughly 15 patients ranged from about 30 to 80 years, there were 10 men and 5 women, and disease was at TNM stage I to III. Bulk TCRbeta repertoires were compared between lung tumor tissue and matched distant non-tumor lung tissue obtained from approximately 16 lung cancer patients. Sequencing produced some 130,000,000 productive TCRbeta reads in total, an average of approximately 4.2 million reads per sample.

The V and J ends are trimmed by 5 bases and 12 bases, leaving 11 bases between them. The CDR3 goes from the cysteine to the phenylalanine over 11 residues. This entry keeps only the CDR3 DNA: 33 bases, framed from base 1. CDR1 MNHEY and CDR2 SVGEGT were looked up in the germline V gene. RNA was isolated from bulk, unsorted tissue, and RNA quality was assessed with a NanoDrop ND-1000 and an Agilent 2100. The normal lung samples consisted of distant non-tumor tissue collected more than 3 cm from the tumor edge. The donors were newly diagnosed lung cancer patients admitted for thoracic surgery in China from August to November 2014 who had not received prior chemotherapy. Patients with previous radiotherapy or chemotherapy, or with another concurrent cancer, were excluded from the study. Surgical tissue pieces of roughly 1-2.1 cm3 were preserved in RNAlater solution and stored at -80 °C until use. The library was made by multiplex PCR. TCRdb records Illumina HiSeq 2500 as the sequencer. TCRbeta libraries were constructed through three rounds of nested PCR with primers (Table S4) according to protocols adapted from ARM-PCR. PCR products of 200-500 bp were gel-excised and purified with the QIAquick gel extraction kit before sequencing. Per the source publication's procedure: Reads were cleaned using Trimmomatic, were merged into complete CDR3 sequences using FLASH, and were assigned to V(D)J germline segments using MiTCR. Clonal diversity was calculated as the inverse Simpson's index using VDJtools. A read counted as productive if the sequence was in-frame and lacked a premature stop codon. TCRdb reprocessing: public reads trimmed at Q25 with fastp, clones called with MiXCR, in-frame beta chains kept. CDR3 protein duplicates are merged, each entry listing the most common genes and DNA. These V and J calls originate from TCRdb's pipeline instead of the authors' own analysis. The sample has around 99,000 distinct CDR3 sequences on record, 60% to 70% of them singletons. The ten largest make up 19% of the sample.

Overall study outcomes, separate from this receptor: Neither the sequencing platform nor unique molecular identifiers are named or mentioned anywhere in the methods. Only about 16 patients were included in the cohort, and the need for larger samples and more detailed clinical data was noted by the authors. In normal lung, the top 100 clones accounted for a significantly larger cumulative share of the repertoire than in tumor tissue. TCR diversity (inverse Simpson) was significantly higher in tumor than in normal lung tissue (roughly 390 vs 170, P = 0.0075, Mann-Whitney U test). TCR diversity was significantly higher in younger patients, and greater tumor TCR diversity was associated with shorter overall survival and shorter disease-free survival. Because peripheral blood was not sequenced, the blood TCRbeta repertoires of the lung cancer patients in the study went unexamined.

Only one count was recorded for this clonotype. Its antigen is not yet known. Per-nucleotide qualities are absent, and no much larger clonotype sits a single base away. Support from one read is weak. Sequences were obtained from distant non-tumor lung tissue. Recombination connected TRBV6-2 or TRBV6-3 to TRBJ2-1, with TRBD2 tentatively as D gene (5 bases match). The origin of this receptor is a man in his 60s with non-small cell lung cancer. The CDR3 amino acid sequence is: CASSRGRWQFF. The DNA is TGTGCCAGCAGTCGGGGTCGTTGGCAGTTCTTC.